These 28 T cell receptor beta chains share one sample of origin, sequenced in a study of T cells after yellow fever vaccination. TCRdb itself ran the 5' RACE reads through MiXCR, one entry per CDR3 protein. The repertoire holds some 350,000 distinct CDR3 sequences, with 4% as singletons. The sequences come from PBMCs, collected 5 days after the yellow fever booster vaccination. Receptors were obtained from a young man who received the YFV17D yellow fever vaccine.

This clonotype has more than one count but fewer than ten. The chain uses TRBV10-3 and TRBJ2-1, with 8 positions matching TRBD1. The CDR3 sequence is 13 residues long. Germline V gene data show CDR1 as ENHRY and CDR2 as SYGVKD. Trimming took 6 bases from V and 8 from J; bases not matched to a gene: 6. The CDR3 protein is CAIRQGASDEQFF. CDR3 DNA sequence: TGTGCCATCAGGCAGGGGGCGTCCGATGAGCAGTTCTTC.

The table lists this clonotype with a few counts. The V call is TRBV29-1, the J call TRBJ1-2, with 7 positions matching TRBD1. CDR1 and CDR2 (germline): SQVTM, ANQGSEA. J lost 4 bases, V lost 5 bases, and 7 bases had no gene match. The CDR3 length is 13 residues. CDR3 bases: TGCAGCGTTTCCCGGGACAGTATCTATGGCTACACCTTC. Translated: CSVSRDSIYGYTF.

There are many counts of this clonotype. This chain links TRBV5-1 with TRBJ2-5; TRBD2 agrees at 8 bases. The junction had 10 bases not matched to a gene; V was cut back by 0 bases and J by 6 bases. There are 16 residues in the CDR3. The germline CDR1 and CDR2 sequences are SGHRS and YFSETQ. The CDR3 loop reads CASSLAGTRGSKTQYF. CDR3 in DNA: TGCGCCAGCAGCTTGGCCGGGACTAGGGGATCGAAGACCCAGTACTTC.

This chain connects TRBV27 to TRBJ2-7; a weak D match, TRBD2 (7 bases). Trimming took off 6 bases at V and 5 bases at J, with 17 bases between the two ends. Germline V lookup: CDR1 MNHEY, CDR2 SMNVEV (reference sequence). The CDR3 spans 14 residues. Here the CDR3 DNA reads TGTGCCAGCAGACTGGGGGGGGCAGGCCACGAGCAGTACTTC. Its translation: CASRLGGAGHEQYF.

The J gene is TRBJ2-3, the V gene TRBV6-2 or TRBV6-3, with D perhaps matching TRBD2 (6 bases). CDR1 and CDR2 (germline): MNHEY, SVGEGT. Trimming removed 1 base at V and 5 bases at J, with 13 bases between. CDR3 length: 15 residues. CDR3 bases: TGTGCCAGCAGTTACTGGGCGGGGATTATAGATACGCAGTATTTT. Translated: CASSYWAGIIDTQYF.

This sequence joins TRBV20-1 and TRBJ1-2; D remains ambiguous. Trimming took 6 bases from V and 6 from J, leaving 11 bases between them. The CDR3 extends over 11 amino acids. In germline, CDR1 is DFQATT, CDR2 SNEGSKA (reference sequence). CDR3 in amino acids: CSALRTDGYTF. The CDR3 DNA reads as TGCAGTGCCCTTAGGACTGATGGCTACACCTTC.

The chain uses TRBV10-2 and TRBJ2-7, with a tentative D call TRBD1 (5 bases). Germline CDR1 WSHSY, CDR2 SAAADI. The ends were cut back, 6 bases at V and 2 bases at J, with 5 bases in the middle. The length of the CDR3 is 11 residues. The CDR3 sequence: CASRDTYEQYF. The DNA of the CDR3 is TGCGCCAGCAGGGACACCTACGAGCAGTACTTC.

This clonotype was seen many times. The rearrangement uses TRBV5-1 and TRBJ2-3, with 8 bases that match TRBD1. The germline V gene encodes CDR1 SGHRS and CDR2 YFSETQ. This CDR3 is 14 amino acids long. V lost 3 bases, J lost 4 bases, and 4 bases stayed unmatched. The CDR3 loop reads CASSSDRGADTQYF. In DNA form, the CDR3 reads TGCGCCAGCAGCTCAGACAGGGGAGCAGATACGCAGTATTTT.

The gene calls are TRBV7-3 and TRBJ1-5, with D unclear. The V and J ends lost 4 bases and 4 bases respectively, with 11 bases between them. CDR3 length: 14 residues. The germline V gene has CDR1 SGHTA and CDR2 FQGTGA. DNA for the CDR3: TGTGCCAGCAGCTCCCCAATGGGAAATCAGCCCCAGCATTTT. It translates to CASSSPMGNQPQHF.

This clonotype was picked up a small number of times. This chain joins TRBV7-2 and TRBJ2-3, with TRBD2 matching 13 bases. Unmatched junction bases numbered 5, after V lost 0 bases and J lost 2 bases. Looked up from germline, CDR1 is SGHTA and CDR2 is FQGNSA. This CDR3 is 18 amino acids long. The CDR3 DNA is TGTGCCAGCAGCTTAGCCCGGACTAGCGGGGGCCTCACAGATACGCAGTATTTT. Amino acids: CASSLARTSGGLTDTQYF.

This clonotype was seen only a few times. The rearrangement joins TRBV28 to TRBJ2-7; D gene ambiguous. CDR3 length equals 12 residues. V gave up 6 bases and J gave up 2 bases, with 8 bases separating them. Germline assignment: CDR1 MDHEN and CDR2 SYDVKM. CDR3 region: CASSTAPYEQYF. CDR3 bases: TGTGCCAGCAGCACCGCTCCCTACGAGCAGTACTTC. The whole variable domain, remainder taken from reference TRBV28 and TRBJ2-7, is DVKVTQSSRYLVKRTGEKVFLECVQDMDHENMFWYRQDPGLGLRLIYFSYDVKMKEKGDIPEGYSVSREKKERFSLILESASTNQTSMYLCASSTAPYEQYFGPGTRLTVT.

This clonotype was counted between two and nine times. The chain is built from TRBV14 and TRBJ2-3, with D tentatively TRBD1 (7 bases). The CDR3 consists of 13 residues. Trimming pared 3 bases from V and 5 bases from J, leaving 9 bases between. Germline assignment: CDR1 SGHDN and CDR2 FVKESK. CDR3 in amino acids: CASSHQGGDTQYF. Here the CDR3 DNA reads TGTGCCAGCAGCCACCAGGGGGGAGATACGCAGTATTTT.

The table lists this clonotype with a few counts. The V gene is TRBV6-5, the J gene TRBJ2-1; 8 nucleotides line up with TRBD2. The CDR3 consists of 15 residues. Germline V gene lookup returns CDR1 MNHEY and CDR2 SVGAGI. The V and J ends lost 2 bases and 6 bases, in that order; junction bases with no gene match: 6. The CDR3 DNA reads as TGTGCCAGCAGTTACGGCGGACTAGCTACCAATGAGCAGTTCTTC. This encodes CASSYGGLATNEQFF.

The chain has TRBV4-1 and TRBJ1-2, with D perhaps TRBD1 (5 bases). In germline, CDR1 is MGHRA, CDR2 YSYEKL. Trimming removed 4 bases from V and 2 bases from J, with 17 bases in between. This CDR3 is 16 amino acids long. The chain's CDR3 is CASSRPLGGANYGYTF. DNA of the CDR3: TGCGCCAGCAGCCGCCCATTAGGAGGGGCGAACTATGGCTACACCTTC.

There are many counts of this clonotype. The J gene is TRBJ2-2, the V gene TRBV3-1; TRBD1 matches at 11 bases. This CDR3 has 16 residues. J lost 4 bases, V lost 5 bases, and 6 bases had no gene match. The germline V gene has CDR1 LGHDT and CDR2 YNNKEL (reference sequence). CDR3 residues: CASSGGQGARTGELFF. CDR3 DNA: TGTGCCAGCAGCGGCGGACAGGGGGCGCGCACCGGGGAGCTGTTTTTT. The whole variable domain, remainder taken from reference TRBV3-1 and TRBJ2-2, is DTAVSQTPKYLVTQMGNDKSIKCEQNLGHDTMYWYKQDSKKFLKIMFSYNNKELIINETVPNRFSPKSPDKAHLNLHINSLELGDSAVYFCASSGGQGARTGELFFGEGSRLTVL.

The J gene is TRBJ2-1, the V gene TRBV19, with 11 bases matching TRBD2. J was trimmed by 1 base and V by 5 bases; bases with no gene match: 4. This CDR3 comprises 16 residues. Germline CDR1 reads LNHDA; CDR2 reads SQIVND (reference sequence). In DNA, the CDR3 is TGTGCCAGTAGTCGACTAGCGGGGCATTCCTACAATGAGCAGTTCTTC. The encoded protein is CASSRLAGHSYNEQFF.

In this sample, this clonotype turned up many times. The chain employs TRBV7-9 and TRBJ2-5; D unclear. The CDR3 loop spans 16 amino acids. Looked up from germline, CDR1 is SEHNR and CDR2 is FQNEAQ (reference sequence). Trimming stripped 3 bases from V and 4 bases from J, with 18 bases between. The CDR3 DNA reads TGTGCCAGCAGCTTCTTTCACAGTACCCTTGGAGAGACCCAGTACTTC. This codes for CASSFFHSTLGETQYF.

V and J are TRBV7-9 and TRBJ1-1, with a weak D call TRBD1 (5 bases). Germline V gene data show CDR1 as SEHNR and CDR2 as FQNEAQ (reference sequence). The V and J ends lost 5 bases and 2 bases respectively, with 15 bases between them. This CDR3 contains 15 residues. CDR3 sequence: CASSLGVGGNTEAFF. The DNA for the CDR3 is TGTGCCAGCAGCCTAGGGGTAGGAGGAAACACTGAAGCTTTCTTT. Full variable domain (remainder filled in from reference TRBV7-9 and TRBJ1-1): DTGVSQNPRHKITKRGQNVTFRCDPISEHNRLYWYRQTLGQGPEFLTYFQNEAQLEKSRLLSDRFSAERPKGSFSTLEIQRTEQGDSAMYLCASSLGVGGNTEAFFGQGTRLTVV.

This clonotype has only a few counts. The chain carries TRBV5-1 and TRBJ2-7; 7 bases are a match to TRBD1. With V trimmed by 0 bases and J by 6 bases, 3 bases remained unmatched. This CDR3 has 13 residues. Germline lookup yields CDR1 SGHRS and CDR2 YFSETQ. The CDR3 sequence is CASSLGQGSEQYF. The CDR3 coding sequence is TGCGCCAGCAGCTTGGGACAGGGCTCCGAGCAGTACTTC.

In this sample, this clonotype turned up a few times. The CDR3 protein is CASSSRQGQYEQYV. The CDR3 DNA is TGTGCCAGCAGTTCGAGACAGGGGCAATACGAGCAGTACGTC. The chain has TRBV13 and TRBJ2-7; 8 positions agree with TRBD1. Trimming at V came to 6 bases and at J to 4 bases, leaving 8 bases not matched to a gene. The CDR3 contains 14 residues. Germline V CDR1 and CDR2: PRHDT, FYEKMQ (reference sequence).

This clonotype was recorded at least ten times. The chain links TRBV15 to TRBJ2-7; tentatively, D is TRBD1 or TRBD2 (5 bases each). V was pared by 0 bases and J by 2 bases, with 17 bases between. CDR3 size: 17 residues. Per the germline V gene, CDR1 is LNHNV and CDR2 is YYDKDF (reference sequence). The CDR3 DNA reads TGTGCCACCAGCAGAGAAACCAAGTACGGGGACGCCTACGAGCAGTACTTC. Its translation: CATSRETKYGDAYEQYF.

V gene TRBV4-1 combines with J gene TRBJ2-7; no reliable D call. The V gene's germline CDR1 is MGHRA and CDR2 YSYEKL. Trimming removed 2 bases from V and 3 bases from J, with 17 bases in between. The CDR3 length is 16 residues. The CDR3 spells CASSQHFTSVYYEQYF. The DNA for the CDR3 is TGCGCCAGCAGCCAACATTTTACCAGCGTGTACTACGAGCAGTACTTC.

V usage is TRBV29-1 and J usage is TRBJ2-2; 8 bases are a match to TRBD2. V gave up 6 bases and J gave up 4 bases; unmatched junction bases: 10. There are 15 residues in the CDR3. The V gene's germline CDR1 is SQVTM and CDR2 ANQGSEA. The CDR3 sequence: CSVVQTSAITGELFF. The CDR3 DNA sequence: TGCAGCGTCGTTCAGACTAGCGCGATCACCGGGGAGCTGTTTTTT.

The rearrangement uses TRBV19 and TRBJ2-7; perhaps D is TRBD1 or TRBD2 (5 bases each). The CDR3 is made up of 12 amino acids. Trimming cost V 7 bases and J 7 bases, with 14 bases left between them. Germline values: CDR1 LNHDA, CDR2 SQIVND (reference sequence). In DNA, the CDR3 is TGTGCCAGTATGGGGGAGACGAGGGAGCAGTACTTC. Translating it yields CASMGETREQYF.

This sequence joins TRBV5-5 and TRBJ1-1; D is uncertain. V was shortened by 5 bases and J by 6 bases, with 20 bases between the two germline ends. The germline V gene encodes CDR1 SGHKS and CDR2 YYEKEE (reference sequence). The CDR3 contains 15 residues. DNA for the CDR3: TGTGCCAGCAGATATATTTCTTGGTTATCAGCTGAAGCTTTCTTT. As protein: CASRYISWLSAEAFF.

This clonotype was detected many times. This chain connects TRBV7-2 to TRBJ2-2; tentative D call: TRBD2 (5 bases). There are 11 residues in the CDR3. The germline V gene has CDR1 SGHTA and CDR2 FQGNSA. V was cut by 6 bases and J by 9 bases, with 8 bases left in between. In nucleotides, the CDR3 is TGTGCCAGCAGGTTCGGGAGGGAGCTGTTTTTT. Translation: CASRFGRELFF. Together with reference TRBV7-2 and TRBJ2-2, the CDR3 gives the full variable domain: GAGVSQSPSNKVTEKGKDVELRCDPISGHTALYWYRQSLGQGLEFLIYFQGNSAPDKSGLPSDRFSAERTGGSVSTLTIQRTQQEDSAVYLCASRFGRELFFGEGSRLTVL.

There are many counts of this clonotype. V is TRBV5-1 and J is TRBJ2-2, with D perhaps matching TRBD2 (5 bases). The CDR3 is 13 amino acids. CDR1 and CDR2 (germline): SGHRS, YFSETQ. Trimming stripped 4 bases from V and 7 bases from J, with 11 bases between. The CDR3 here is CASSPGEGGELFF. The CDR3 DNA sequence: TGCGCCAGCAGCCCCGGTGAGGGCGGGGAGCTGTTTTTT.

This clonotype has just a few counts. The J gene is TRBJ2-7, the V gene TRBV7-8; D uncertain. Germline values: CDR1 SGHVS, CDR2 FQNEAQ. This CDR3 comprises 12 residues. Trimming cost V 3 bases and J 6 bases, with 9 bases left between them. The CDR3, as DNA: TGTGCCAGCAGCTTCCCACCCTCCGAGCAGTACTTC. This sequence encodes CASSFPPSEQYF.